The 15 T cell receptor beta chains below were found in one sample sequenced in a study of monozygotic twins with inflammatory bowel disease. TCRdb derives one entry per CDR3 protein from the 5' RACE reads, leaving out DNA. This sample's table reports approximately 330,000 distinct CDR3 sequences. Input material: blood. The source is a human donor with ulcerative colitis or Crohn's disease, or a healthy co-twin of an affected twin (not recorded which).

The rearrangement uses TRBV5-4 and TRBJ2-3; TCRdb selects TRBD2, and the lack of DNA leaves this call unchecked. Germline assignment: CDR1 SGHNT and CDR2 YYREEE (reference sequence). The CDR3 loop spans 16 amino acids. This CDR3 reads CASSFERGATGDTQYF.

The chain has TRBV27 and TRBJ2-7; without DNA, the TCRdb call of TRBD1 cannot be checked. This CDR3 comprises 14 residues. Germline V gene sequence: CDR1 MNHEY, CDR2 SMNVEV (reference sequence). The CDR3 loop is CASSRTGVVYEQYF.

The chain joins TRBV20-1 to TRBJ1-2. The CDR3 is 14 residues long. Germline V gives CDR1 DFQATT, CDR2 SNEGSKA (reference sequence). CDR3 sequence reads: CSASGSTAIYGYTF.

J is TRBJ2-3 and V is TRBV5-6; the D call from TCRdb, TRBD2, cannot be confirmed without DNA. CDR3 length: 18 amino acids. CDR1 and CDR2 from the germline V gene are SGHDT and YYEEEE. The CDR3 reads CASRDGKTSGSLTDTQYF.

The rearrangement links TRBV29-1 to TRBJ2-7. Germline CDR1 is SQVTM and CDR2 is ANQGSEA. CDR3 length equals 11 residues. CDR3 residues: CSARTHYEQYF.

CDR3 sequence reads: CASSSTGTTIYF. The genes are TRBV12-3 or TRBV12-4 and TRBJ1-3; TCRdb's D call, TRBD1, is unchecked because there is no DNA. The CDR3 is 12 residues long.

This chain joins TRBV20-1 and TRBJ2-1; TCRdb lists TRBD2, though no DNA is available to test this call. CDR1 is DFQATT, CDR2 SNEGSKA, per germline (reference sequence). CDR3 size: 12 residues. CDR3: CSAIAGGIEQFF.

The chain employs TRBV7-9 and TRBJ2-1; TCRdb's assignment of TRBD1 cannot be checked, as there is no DNA. This CDR3 contains 13 residues. Germline loops: CDR1 SEHNR, CDR2 FQNEAQ (reference sequence). The CDR3 reads CASTDREDHEQFF.

The V gene is TRBV7-9, the J gene TRBJ2-1; TCRdb proposes TRBD2, but this gene call is untestable without DNA. CDR3 length: 17 amino acids. The germline CDR1 and CDR2 sequences are SEHNR and FQNEAQ (reference sequence). CDR3 amino acids: CASSPGTSGGSYNEQFF.

The J gene is TRBJ2-5, the V gene TRBV7-9; TCRdb lists TRBD1, though no DNA is available to test this call. From germline, CDR1 is SEHNR and CDR2 FQNEAQ (reference sequence). The CDR3 loop spans 15 amino acids. CDR3 loop: CATNQGGPIRETQYF.

The chain has TRBV2 and TRBJ1-6; TCRdb's D gene call, TRBD1, goes unchecked for lack of DNA. CDR1 and CDR2 (germline): SNHLY, FYNNEI. CDR3 size: 17 residues. The CDR3 here is CASSEEGTHLGYSPLHF.

The genes are TRBV29-1 and TRBJ1-1; the D call of TRBD1 rests on TCRdb alone, since no DNA is present to check it. The CDR3 consists of 13 residues. Germline V lookup: CDR1 SQVTM, CDR2 ANQGSEA. The CDR3: CSVHRGGRTEAFF.

The V and J genes are TRBV28 and TRBJ1-1. Germline V lookup: CDR1 MDHEN, CDR2 SYDVKM. The CDR3 sequence is 13 residues long. The CDR3 is CASIGSFGTEAFF. The full variable domain, rest sourced from reference TRBV28 and TRBJ1-1, is DVKVTQSSRYLVKRTGEKVFLECVQDMDHENMFWYRQDPGLGLRLIYFSYDVKMKEKGDIPEGYSVSREKKERFSLILESASTNQTSMYLCASIGSFGTEAFFGQGTRLTVV.

The genes are TRBV20-1 and TRBJ2-3; TCRdb lists TRBD1, though no DNA is available to test this call. This CDR3 is built from 18 residues. Germline CDR1 is DFQATT and CDR2 is SNEGSKA (reference sequence). This CDR3 reads CSARDPKKSGAITDTQYF.

The chain links TRBV6-2 or TRBV6-3 to TRBJ1-3. Germline loops: CDR1 MNHEY, CDR2 SVGEGT. This CDR3 has 16 amino acids. The CDR3 region is CASSYSAPRSGNTIYF.